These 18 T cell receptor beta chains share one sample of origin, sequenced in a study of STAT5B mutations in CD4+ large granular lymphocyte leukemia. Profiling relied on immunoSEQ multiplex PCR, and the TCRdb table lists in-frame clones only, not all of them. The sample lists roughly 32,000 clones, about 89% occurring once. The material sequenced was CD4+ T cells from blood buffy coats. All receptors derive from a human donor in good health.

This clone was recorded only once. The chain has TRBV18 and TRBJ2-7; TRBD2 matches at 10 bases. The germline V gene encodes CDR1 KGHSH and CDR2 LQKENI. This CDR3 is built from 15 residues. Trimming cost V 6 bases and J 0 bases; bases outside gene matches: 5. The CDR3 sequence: CASSPSGSYSYEQYF. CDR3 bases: TGTGCCAGCTCTCCTAGCGGGAGCTACTCCTACGAGCAGTACTTC.

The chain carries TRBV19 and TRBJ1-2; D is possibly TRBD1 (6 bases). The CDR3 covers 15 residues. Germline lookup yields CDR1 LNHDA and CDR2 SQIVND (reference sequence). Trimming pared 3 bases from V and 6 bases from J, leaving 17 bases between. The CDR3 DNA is TGTGCCAGTAGTATGTTAGGGGGAGATGGCAATGGCTACACCTTC. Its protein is CASSMLGGDGNGYTF.

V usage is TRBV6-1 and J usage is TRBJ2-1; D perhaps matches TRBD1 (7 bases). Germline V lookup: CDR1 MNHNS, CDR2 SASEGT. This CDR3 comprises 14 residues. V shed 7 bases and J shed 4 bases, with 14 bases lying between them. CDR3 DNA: TGTGCCAGCACGGAGGGGGCAAAATACAATGAGCAGTTCTTC. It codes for CASTEGAKYNEQFF.

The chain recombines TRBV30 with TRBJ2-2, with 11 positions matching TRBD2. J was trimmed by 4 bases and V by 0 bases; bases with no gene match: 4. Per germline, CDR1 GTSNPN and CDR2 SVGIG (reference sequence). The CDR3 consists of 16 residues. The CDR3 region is CAWSVTSGSTTGELFF. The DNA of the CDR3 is TGTGCCTGGAGTGTAACTAGCGGGAGTACCACCGGGGAGCTGTTTTTT.

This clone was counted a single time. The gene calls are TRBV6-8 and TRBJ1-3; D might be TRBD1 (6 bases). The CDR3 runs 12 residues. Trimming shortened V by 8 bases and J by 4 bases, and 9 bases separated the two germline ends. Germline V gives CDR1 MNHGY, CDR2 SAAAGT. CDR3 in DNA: TGTGCCAGCCCGAGGGGGGGAAACACCATATATTTT. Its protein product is CASPRGGNTIYF.

The CDR3 is CASSPTWGLGEQYF. The CDR3 nucleotides read TGTGCCAGCAGTCCAACTTGGGGGCTGGGCGAGCAGTACTTC. The V gene is TRBV11-2, the J gene TRBJ2-7; tentative D call: TRBD1 (6 bases). Germline lookup yields CDR1 SGHAT and CDR2 FQNNGV. This CDR3 is built from 14 residues. The germline V and J ends were trimmed by 6 bases and 6 bases, with 18 bases remaining between them.

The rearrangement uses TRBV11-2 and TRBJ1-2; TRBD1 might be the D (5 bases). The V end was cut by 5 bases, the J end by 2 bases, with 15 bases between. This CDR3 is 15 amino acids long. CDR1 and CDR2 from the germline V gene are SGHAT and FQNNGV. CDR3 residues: CASSADSRANYGYTF. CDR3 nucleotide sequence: TGTGCCAGCAGCGCCGACAGCCGCGCCAACTATGGCTACACCTTC.

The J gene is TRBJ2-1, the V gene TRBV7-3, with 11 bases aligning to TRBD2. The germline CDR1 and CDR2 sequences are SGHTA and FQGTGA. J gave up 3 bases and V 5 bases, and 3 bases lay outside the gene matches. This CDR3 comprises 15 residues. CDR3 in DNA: TGTGCCAGCAGCCAGGGACTAGCGGACTACAATGAGCAGTTCTTC. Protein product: CASSQGLADYNEQFF.

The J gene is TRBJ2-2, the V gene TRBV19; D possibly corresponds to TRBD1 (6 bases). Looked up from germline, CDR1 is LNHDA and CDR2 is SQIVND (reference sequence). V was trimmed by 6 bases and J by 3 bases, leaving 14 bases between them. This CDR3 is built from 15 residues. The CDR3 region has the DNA TGTGCCAGTAGCCCCCGGGACAAGTACACCGGGGAGCTGTTTTTT. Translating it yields CASSPRDKYTGELFF.

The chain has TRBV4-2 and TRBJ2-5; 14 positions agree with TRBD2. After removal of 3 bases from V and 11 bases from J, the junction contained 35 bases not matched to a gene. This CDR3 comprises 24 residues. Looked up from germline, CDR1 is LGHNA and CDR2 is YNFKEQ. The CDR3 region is CASSQIINPSFQTSGRAGWESQYF. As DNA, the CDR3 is TGTGCCAGCAGCCAGATCATTAATCCCTCTTTTCAGACTAGCGGGAGGGCCGGTTGGGAGTCTCAGTACTTC.

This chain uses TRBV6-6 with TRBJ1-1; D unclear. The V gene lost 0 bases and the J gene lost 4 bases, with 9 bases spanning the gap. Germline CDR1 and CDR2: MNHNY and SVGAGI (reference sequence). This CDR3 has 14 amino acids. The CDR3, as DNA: TGTGCCAGCAGTTACTCGGGTTCGGCCACTGAAGCTTTCTTT. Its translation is CASSYSGSATEAFF.

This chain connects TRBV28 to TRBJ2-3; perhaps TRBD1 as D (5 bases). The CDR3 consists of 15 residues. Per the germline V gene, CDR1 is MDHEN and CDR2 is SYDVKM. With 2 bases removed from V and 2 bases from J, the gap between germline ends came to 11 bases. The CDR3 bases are TGTGCCAGCAGTTTACCTCAGGGTCACACAGATACGCAGTATTTT. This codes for CASSLPQGHTDTQYF.

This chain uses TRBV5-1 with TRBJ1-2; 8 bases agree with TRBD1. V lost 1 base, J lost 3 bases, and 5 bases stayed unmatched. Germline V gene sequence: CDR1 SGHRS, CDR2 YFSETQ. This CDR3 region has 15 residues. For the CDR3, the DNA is TGCGCCAGCAGCTTGAGTCGGGACAGGCACTATGGCTACACCTTC. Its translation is CASSLSRDRHYGYTF.

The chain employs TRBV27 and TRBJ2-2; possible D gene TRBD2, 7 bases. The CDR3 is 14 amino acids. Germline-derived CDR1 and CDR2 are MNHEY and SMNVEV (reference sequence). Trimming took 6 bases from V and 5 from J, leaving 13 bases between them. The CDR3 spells CASREGGATGELFF. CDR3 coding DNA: TGTGCCAGCAGAGAAGGGGGGGCGACCGGGGAGCTGTTTTTT.

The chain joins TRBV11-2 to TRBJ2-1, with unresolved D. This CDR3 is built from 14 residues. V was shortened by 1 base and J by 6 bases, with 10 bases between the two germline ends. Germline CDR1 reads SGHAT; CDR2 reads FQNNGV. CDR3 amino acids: CASSLAGFGNEQFF. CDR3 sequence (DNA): TGTGCCAGCAGCTTAGCTGGGTTCGGCAATGAGCAGTTCTTC.

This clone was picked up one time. CDR3 amino acids: CASKERDSLSYEQYF. DNA for the CDR3: TGTGCCAGCAAGGAGCGGGATTCCCTTTCCTACGAGCAGTACTTC. J is TRBJ2-7 and V is TRBV7-2; 7 bases map to TRBD2. Germline CDR1 is SGHTA and CDR2 is FQGNSA. The CDR3 covers 15 residues. After removal of 7 bases from V and 1 base from J, the junction contained 10 bases not matched to a gene.

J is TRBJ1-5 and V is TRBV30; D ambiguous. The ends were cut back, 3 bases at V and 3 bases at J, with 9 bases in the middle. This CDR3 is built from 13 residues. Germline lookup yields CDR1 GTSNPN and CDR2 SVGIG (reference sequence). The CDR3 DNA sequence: TGTGCCTGGAGCCGGGCCGACAATCAGCCCCAGCATTTT. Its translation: CAWSRADNQPQHF.

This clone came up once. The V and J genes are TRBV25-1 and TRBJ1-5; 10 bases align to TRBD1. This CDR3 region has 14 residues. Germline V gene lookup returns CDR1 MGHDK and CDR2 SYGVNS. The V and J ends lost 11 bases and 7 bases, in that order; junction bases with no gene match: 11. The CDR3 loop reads CASSETGGGQPQHF. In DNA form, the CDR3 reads TGTGCCTCCTCAGAGACAGGGGGCGGGCAGCCCCAGCATTTT.